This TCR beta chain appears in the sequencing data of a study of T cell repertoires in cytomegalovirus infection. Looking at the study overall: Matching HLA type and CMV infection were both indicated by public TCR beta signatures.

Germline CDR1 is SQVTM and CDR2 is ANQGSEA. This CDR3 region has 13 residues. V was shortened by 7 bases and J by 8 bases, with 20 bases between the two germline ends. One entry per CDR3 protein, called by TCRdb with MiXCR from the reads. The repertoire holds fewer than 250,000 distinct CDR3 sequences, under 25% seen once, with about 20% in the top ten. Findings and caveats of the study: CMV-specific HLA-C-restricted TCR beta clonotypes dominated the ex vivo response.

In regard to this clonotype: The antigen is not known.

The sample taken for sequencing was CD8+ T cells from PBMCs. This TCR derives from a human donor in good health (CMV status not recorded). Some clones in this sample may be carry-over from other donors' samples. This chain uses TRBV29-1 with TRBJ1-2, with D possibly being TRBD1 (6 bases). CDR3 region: CSAPEQGLRGYTF. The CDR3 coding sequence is TGCAGCGCCCCTGAACAGGGCCTGAGAGGCTACACCTTC.